This T cell receptor (beta chain) appears in the sequencing data of a study of STAT3 mutations in large granular lymphocyte leukemia. Findings and caveats of the study: In T-cell large granular lymphocyte leukemia, about half of patients showed multiple immunodominant subclonotypes. Treatment regimens differed across patients between samplings. A small but highly pathogenic clone may have been missed.

Comment on this clone: Antigen specificity is unknown.

Average productive template count per sample was 35,000 to 45,000. Using immunoSEQ multiplex PCR, the repertoire was profiled, and TCRdb retains in-frame clones only, with some absent. The profile covers more than 6,500 clones, with roughly four fifths appearing a single time and more than 25% taken by the ten largest. Sample: peripheral blood mononuclear cells. This clonotype was obtained from a woman between 40 and 55 years old with T-cell large granular lymphocyte leukemia. Some clones in this sample may be carry-over from other donors' samples.

The CDR3 is CASSPGGQGNEQFF. The CDR3, as DNA: TGTGCCAGCAGCCCTGGCGGGCAGGGGAATGAGCAGTTCTTC. The V and J genes are TRBV5-4 and TRBJ2-1; D possibly corresponds to TRBD1 (6 bases). Trimming stripped 4 bases from V and 7 bases from J, with 15 bases between. CDR1 and CDR2 from the germline V gene are SGHNT and YYREEE (reference sequence). The CDR3 is 14 residues long.